A single sample gave rise to the 20 T cell receptor beta chains below, sequenced in a study of molecular identifiers for immune sequencing clone quantification. TCRdb recomputed calls from the PCR reads with MiXCR, one row per CDR3 protein. The data contain 85,000 to 100,000 distinct CDR3 sequences, 20% to 25% of them singletons. The sample comprised naive CD8+ T cells from blood, with Jurkat cell RNA spiked in. Subset noted: FACS-sorted CD8+CD4-CCR7+CD45RA+ naive T cells. These receptors were obtained from a human donor in good health. Some libraries in this study had Jurkat cell RNA spiked in.

The sample holds one count of this clonotype. A much larger clone differs from this one at a single base, so this may be a read error. The chain joins TRBV27 to TRBJ1-1; no definite D call. Germline V CDR1 and CDR2: MNHEY, SMNVEV (reference sequence). Deletions cut 5 bases from V and 2 bases from J, with 9 bases between. This CDR3 contains 13 residues. The CDR3, as DNA: TGTGCCAGCAGTCCCGGAGCTAACACTGAAGCTTTCTTT. Protein sequence: CASSPGANTEAFF.

This clonotype was counted at least ten times. The V and J genes are TRBV28 and TRBJ2-7; D possibly corresponds to TRBD2 (6 bases). The CDR3 extends over 16 amino acids. Germline CDR1 MDHEN, CDR2 SYDVKM. The V end lost 8 bases, the J end lost 1 base, and 21 bases lay between the germline ends. CDR3 in DNA: TGTGCCAGCTGCGGAATCTCCGGGACTGGGTCCTACGAGCAGTACTTC. Translated, it gives CASCGISGTGSYEQYF. Together with reference TRBV28 and TRBJ2-7, the CDR3 gives the full variable domain: DVKVTQSSRYLVKRTGEKVFLECVQDMDHENMFWYRQDPGLGLRLIYFSYDVKMKEKGDIPEGYSVSREKKERFSLILESASTNQTSMYLCASCGISGTGSYEQYFGPGTRLTVT.

Comments on this clonotype: This sequence may be a read error, since a much larger clone differs from it by one base. The chain has TRBV29-1 and TRBJ2-2; tentative D call: TRBD2 (6 bases). This CDR3 is built from 14 residues. V lost 6 bases and J 10 bases, leaving 21 bases between the germline ends. Germline V gene data show CDR1 as SQVTM and CDR2 as ANQGSEA. The CDR3 DNA sequence: TGCAGCGTCTATCTAGCGCGGATCCCCGCGGAGCTGTTTTTT. This codes for CSVYLARIPAELFF.

This rearrangement joins TRBV28 to TRBJ1-1; D is unresolved. Germline loops: CDR1 MDHEN, CDR2 SYDVKM. The CDR3 has 13 amino acids. Trimming removed 3 bases at V and 6 bases at J, with 11 bases between. The CDR3 here is CASSFVSASEAFF. CDR3 in DNA: TGTGCCAGCAGTTTCGTGTCAGCTTCTGAAGCTTTCTTT.

This clonotype came up many times. The chain uses TRBV6-2 or TRBV6-3 and TRBJ2-7; D gene uncertain. The CDR3 covers 15 residues. V gave up 5 bases and J gave up 1 base, with 15 bases separating them. Germline V CDR1 and CDR2: MNHEY, SVGEGT. CDR3 coding DNA: TGTGCCAGCAGTGCCTACAGTAGAATATCCTACGAGCAGTACTTC. It translates to CASSAYSRISYEQYF.

This clonotype showed up many times. The chain couples TRBV6-1 to TRBJ1-1; 8 bases map to TRBD1. This CDR3 has 15 residues. The junction had 9 bases not matched to a gene; V was cut back by 3 bases and J by 6 bases. Germline loops: CDR1 MNHNS, CDR2 SASEGT. CDR3 sequence: CASSEWTGTSAEAFF. The CDR3 bases are TGTGCCAGCAGTGAGTGGACAGGGACGTCGGCTGAAGCTTTCTTT.

In its sample, this clonotype was seen a few times. This clone may be a read error of a much larger clone one base away. The V call is TRBV27, the J call TRBJ2-7, with 7 bases aligning to TRBD1. This CDR3 has 14 residues. Germline V lookup: CDR1 MNHEY, CDR2 SMNVEV (reference sequence). V shed 6 bases and J 5 bases; nucleotides not matched to a gene: 10. The CDR3 here is CASSRYKDRDEQYF. The CDR3 DNA reads TGTGCCAGCAGCCGCTACAAAGACAGGGACGAGCAGTACTTC.

The rearrangement joins TRBV4-3 to TRBJ2-1; D is uncertain. Germline CDR1 is LGHNA and CDR2 is YSLEER. V shed 4 bases and J shed 9 bases, with 13 bases lying between them. CDR3 length: 13 amino acids. Here the CDR3 reads CASSRAQFGEQFF. For the CDR3, the DNA is TGCGCCAGCAGCCGAGCCCAGTTCGGTGAGCAGTTCTTC.

To note about this clonotype: A much larger clone differs by one base, so this may be a read error. This chain uses TRBV20-1 with TRBJ2-7, with unresolved D. V was clipped by 6 bases and J by 6 bases, with 18 bases between them. Germline CDR1 reads DFQATT; CDR2 reads SNEGSKA (reference sequence). The CDR3 has 13 amino acids. As DNA, the CDR3 is TGCAGTGCCATTCCTCGGGCCCTCTTCGAGCAGTACTTC. Its protein product is CSAIPRALFEQYF.

The table lists this clonotype with many counts. The chain uses TRBV9 and TRBJ2-7; no firm D call. Trimming removed 3 bases at V and 0 bases at J, with 16 bases between. In germline, CDR1 is SGDLS, CDR2 YYNGEE. This CDR3 is built from 16 residues. The CDR3 DNA reads as TGTGCCAGCAGCGCCTCCCCGCAGGCTAGCTCCTACGAGCAGTACTTC. Translated: CASSASPQASSYEQYF. Supplemented by reference TRBV9 and TRBJ2-7, the full variable domain reads DSGVTQTPKHLITATGQRVTLRCSPRSGDLSVYWYQQSLDQGLQFLIQYYNGEERAKGNILERFSAQQFPDLHSELNLSSLELGDSALYFCASSASPQASSYEQYFGPGTRLTVT.

In regard to this clonotype: Given a much more abundant clone one base away, this may be a read error. This chain uses TRBV29-1 with TRBJ2-3, with 7 nucleotides matching TRBD2. Per the germline V gene, CDR1 is SQVTM and CDR2 is ANQGSEA. The CDR3 extends over 14 amino acids. CDR3 residues: CSLSSGGETDTRYF. CDR3 nucleotide sequence: TGCAGCCTCTCTAGCGGAGGCGAGACAGATACGCGGTATTTT.

This clonotype came up many times. This rearrangement joins TRBV14 to TRBJ2-7, with 8 bases that match TRBD2. Germline V lookup: CDR1 SGHDN, CDR2 FVKESK. CDR3 length: 17 residues. Trimming at V came to 1 base and at J to 2 bases, leaving 10 bases not matched to a gene. The CDR3 nucleotides read TGTGCCAGCAGCCAAGGAGGTCCCGGACTAGCAGCCTACGAGCAGTACTTC. It specifies CASSQGGPGLAAYEQYF.

This clonotype was observed a handful of times. DNA of the CDR3: TGTGCCAGCAGTTTCGACAGGGGGATCGACGAGCAGTACTTC. It encodes CASSFDRGIDEQYF. The chain is built from TRBV28 and TRBJ2-7, with 9 bases lining up with TRBD1. The V segment lost 3 bases and the J segment 5 bases; nucleotides outside the gene matches: 5. Germline lookup yields CDR1 MDHEN and CDR2 SYDVKM. The CDR3 consists of 14 residues.

This CDR3 reads CASSIEWGHNEAFF. CDR3 bases: TGTGCCAGTAGTATAGAGTGGGGGCACAATGAAGCTTTCTTT. V usage is TRBV19 and J usage is TRBJ1-1; D perhaps matches TRBD1 (6 bases). The CDR3 is made up of 14 amino acids. Trimming took 0 bases from V and 7 from J, leaving 12 bases between them. Germline assignment: CDR1 LNHDA and CDR2 SQIVND (reference sequence).

This clonotype was observed at least ten times. The rearrangement uses TRBV5-1 and TRBJ1-1, with D possibly being TRBD1 (5 bases). The V gene lost 1 base and the J gene lost 4 bases, with 11 bases spanning the gap. The germline gives CDR1 SGHRS, CDR2 YFSETQ. The CDR3 is made up of 14 amino acids. As DNA, the CDR3 is TGCGCCAGCAGCTTGAGAACAGGCACCACTGAAGCTTTCTTT. This encodes CASSLRTGTTEAFF.

This clonotype was counted at least ten times. The chain recombines TRBV4-3 with TRBJ2-3; 8 nucleotides match TRBD1. The V and J ends lost 4 bases and 0 bases, in that order; junction bases with no gene match: 0. The CDR3 has 14 amino acids. The germline V gene has CDR1 LGHNA and CDR2 YSLEER. For the CDR3, the DNA is TGCGCCAGCAGCCGGACAGGGAGCACAGATACGCAGTATTTT. It specifies CASSRTGSTDTQYF.

In its sample, this clonotype was seen many times. The chain couples TRBV4-3 to TRBJ2-3; tentatively, D is TRBD1 or TRBD2 (5 bases each). The CDR3 runs to 13 residues. Trimming removed 2 bases at V and 7 bases at J, with 10 bases between. Germline CDR1 LGHNA, CDR2 YSLEER. The CDR3 loop reads CASSQTGTYTQYF. CDR3 nucleotides: TGCGCCAGCAGCCAAACCGGGACCTATACGCAGTATTTT.

This clonotype was observed many times. CDR3 sequence (DNA): TGTGCCAGCAGCCTGACAGGGGGCGAGGTAGATACGCAGTATTTT. As protein: CASSLTGGEVDTQYF. The chain couples TRBV7-6 to TRBJ2-3; 10 bases line up with TRBD1. The CDR3 spans 15 residues. V shed 5 bases, J shed 5 bases, and the junction held 7 bases outside the gene matches. Germline CDR1 and CDR2: SGHVS and FNYEAQ.

Points on this clonotype: A much larger clone lies one base from this, so it may be a read error. J is TRBJ2-5 and V is TRBV7-6; 7 bases map to TRBD2. The CDR3 runs 16 residues. The germline CDR1 and CDR2 sequences are SGHVS and FNYEAQ. CDR3 nucleotide sequence: TGTGCCAGCGGCTTTTCCCCAGCGGGATTGCAAGAGACCCAGTACTTC. Translating gives CASGFSPAGLQETQYF.

In regard to this clonotype: A much more abundant neighbour one base away suggests this may be a read error. The rearrangement joins TRBV20-1 to TRBJ2-7, with a tentative D call TRBD2 (6 bases). The germline CDR1 and CDR2 sequences are DFQATT and SNEGSKA (reference sequence). The CDR3 has 11 residues. The chain's CDR3 is CSARSGYGQYF. CDR3 in DNA: TGCAGTGCTCGTAGCGGCTACGGGCAGTACTTC.